This T cell receptor beta chain derives from a study of a mutant IDH1 vaccine in newly diagnosed glioma. Study details: Eight vaccinations were given in weeks 1, 3, 5, 7, 11, 15, 19 and 23. Patients were pretreated with radiotherapy, temozolomide, or both, mostly both.

Details on this clone: The antigen is undetermined.

Here immunoSEQ multiplex PCR was the method, and the copy in TCRdb shows in-frame clones only, minus some. Found here are roughly 120,000 clones, about nine tenths of them singletons; the top ten hold roughly 0.57%. Noted time point: week 11, during vaccination. Every single dose of the vaccine, 300 ug of mutant IDH1 20-mer peptide, came with topical imiquimod. The donors had new WHO grade 3 or 4 astrocytomas; these were IDH1-mutant and ATRX-lost. The specimen comprised PBMCs, sampled from a glioma patient whose treatment included an IDH1 peptide vaccine. The TCR comes from a woman aged 50 to 65 with glioma.

The CDR3 nucleotides are TGTGCCAGCAGTCTCCGGGTCCCGAACACTGAAGCTTTCTTT. Amino acids: CASSLRVPNTEAFF. The gene calls are TRBV5-6 and TRBJ1-1; D remains unclear. In germline, CDR1 is SGHDT, CDR2 YYEEEE. This CDR3 spans 14 amino acids. V lost 5 bases, J lost 1 base, and 12 bases lay in between.